The 23 T cell receptor beta chains reported below all come from one sample, sequenced in a study of regulatory and conventional T cells in breast cancer. TCRdb reanalysed the PCR reads using MiXCR and keeps one entry per CDR3 protein. The sample lists 15,000 or so distinct CDR3 sequences; about 32% were seen once. Sequencing was performed on conventional T cells from blood. These receptors were collected from a female donor in good health.

By sample fraction, this clonotype is medium-sized. The chain carries TRBV5-1 and TRBJ2-2, with D perhaps being TRBD1 or TRBD2 (6 bases each). This CDR3 comprises 15 residues. Looked up from germline, CDR1 is SGHRS and CDR2 is YFSETQ. V lost 4 bases to trimming and J lost 4 bases, with 14 bases between them. Written as DNA, the CDR3 is TGCGCCAGCAGCATGAGGGGGGAGAGCACCGGGGAGCTGTTTTTT. Encoded protein: CASSMRGESTGELFF. Together with reference TRBV5-1 and TRBJ2-2, the CDR3 gives the full variable domain: KAGVTQTPRYLIKTRGQQVTLSCSPISGHRSVSWYQQTPGQGLQFLFEYFSETQRNKGNFPGRFSGRQFSNSRSEMNVSTLELGDSALYLCASSMRGESTGELFFGEGSRLTVL.

This chain connects TRBV5-6 to TRBJ2-3; no reliable D call. Germline V gives CDR1 SGHDT, CDR2 YYEEEE. The V gene lost 0 bases and the J gene lost 4 bases, with 6 bases spanning the gap. The CDR3 is made up of 13 amino acids. CDR3 in DNA: TGTGCCAGCAGCTTGGCGGCGGCAGATACGCAGTATTTT. This translates into CASSLAAADTQYF.

This sequence joins TRBV12-3 or TRBV12-4 and TRBJ2-7; D might be TRBD2 (6 bases). The CDR3 runs 14 residues. V was shortened by 2 bases and J by 3 bases, with 11 bases between the two germline ends. The CDR3 is CASSLIAVYYEQYF. CDR3 DNA: TGTGCCAGCAGTTTAATAGCGGTCTACTACGAGCAGTACTTC.

This clonotype was recorded a few times. V gene TRBV20-1 combines with J gene TRBJ2-1, with TRBD2 matching over 11 bases. This CDR3 region has 15 residues. V was pared by 6 bases and J by 4 bases, with 8 bases of the junction left unmatched. Germline lookup yields CDR1 DFQATT and CDR2 SNEGSKA (reference sequence). CDR3 bases: TGCAGTGCCCTACTTGGGACTAGCGGATACAATGAGCAGTTCTTC. It specifies CSALLGTSGYNEQFF.

CDR3 DNA sequence: TGTGCCAGCAGTTTCGTGGGAAATGAAGCTTTCTTT. Encoded protein: CASSFVGNEAFF. This rearrangement joins TRBV12-3 or TRBV12-4 to TRBJ1-1; D is uncertain. The CDR3 loop spans 12 amino acids. Trimming cost V 3 bases and J 7 bases, with 9 bases left between them.

The chain couples TRBV7-2 to TRBJ2-7; D is unresolved. Trimming cost V 2 bases and J 7 bases, with 12 bases left between them. The CDR3 consists of 13 residues. The germline gives CDR1 SGHTA, CDR2 FQGNSA. CDR3 region: CASSLRWYVEQYF. DNA for the CDR3: TGTGCCAGCAGCTTAAGGTGGTACGTGGAGCAGTACTTC.

The V call is TRBV7-9, the J call TRBJ2-2, with D hard to call. This CDR3 is 12 amino acids long. V was pared by 7 bases and J by 7 bases, with 10 bases between. Looked up from germline, CDR1 is SEHNR and CDR2 is FQNEAQ (reference sequence). The CDR3 DNA reads as TGTGCCAGCACCTCTTCGGGCGGGGAGCTGTTTTTT. Translating it yields CASTSSGGELFF.

By sample share, this clonotype is medium-sized. The rearrangement links TRBV20-1 to TRBJ1-6; 7 bases are a match to TRBD1. CDR3 length equals 14 residues. Germline V lookup: CDR1 DFQATT, CDR2 SNEGSKA (reference sequence). After removal of 6 bases from V and 7 bases from J, the junction contained 9 bases not matched to a gene. The CDR3 coding sequence is TGCAGTGCCACCTGGACAGGACAGAATTCACCCCTCCACTTT. This codes for CSATWTGQNSPLHF.

V gene TRBV11-2 combines with J gene TRBJ2-5; 10 bases are shared with TRBD1. Germline lookup yields CDR1 SGHAT and CDR2 FQNNGV. The CDR3 runs 14 residues. The junction had 6 bases not matched to a gene; V was cut back by 4 bases and J by 7 bases. This chain's CDR3 is CASSSGQGDMTQYF. In nucleotides, the CDR3 is TGTGCCAGCAGCTCCGGACAGGGGGACATGACCCAGTACTTC.

The sample holds a few counts of this clonotype. The chain is built from TRBV29-1 and TRBJ1-1, with 10 bases fitting TRBD1. Germline V CDR1 and CDR2: SQVTM, ANQGSEA. The CDR3 consists of 13 residues. Trimming at V came to 8 bases and at J to 2 bases, leaving 5 bases not matched to a gene. For the CDR3, the DNA is TGCAGCACTAGGACAGGGGGAAACACTGAAGCTTTCTTT. It is translated as CSTRTGGNTEAFF.

This sequence joins TRBV7-9 and TRBJ1-6, with D possibly TRBD1 on 6 matching bases. Germline CDR1 and CDR2: SEHNR and FQNEAQ (reference sequence). Trimming cost V 6 bases and J 10 bases, with 19 bases left between them. This CDR3 spans 15 amino acids. The CDR3 region is CASRPGDVLGSPLHF. In DNA, the CDR3 is TGTGCCAGCAGACCAGGGGACGTACTGGGATCACCCCTCCACTTT.

The chain recombines TRBV2 with TRBJ2-5; D is perhaps TRBD2 (6 bases). Between the trimmed V and J ends, which lost 10 bases and 1 base, there was a span of 13 bases. The CDR3 extends over 13 amino acids. From germline, CDR1 is SNHLY and CDR2 FYNNEI. The DNA of the CDR3 is TGTGCCAACAGGCGCGGGGCCCAAGAGACCCAGTACTTC. Its protein product is CANRRGAQETQYF. The whole variable domain, filled in from reference TRBV2 and TRBJ2-5, reads EPEVTQTPSHQVTQMGQEVILRCVPISNHLYFYWYRQILGQKVEFLVSFYNNEISEKSEIFDDQFSVERPDGSNFTLKIRSTKLEDSAMYFCANRRGAQETQYFGPGTRLLVL.

The chain joins TRBV7-2 to TRBJ2-5; 7 bases match TRBD1. The ends lost 1 base at V and 5 bases at J; junction bases unmatched: 4. The germline V gene has CDR1 SGHTA and CDR2 FQGNSA. This CDR3 contains 14 residues. As DNA, the CDR3 is TGTGCCAGCAGCTTAGAAGGGGGCCGGGAGACCCAGTACTTC. It codes for CASSLEGGRETQYF.

This clonotype rates as medium-sized. V and J are TRBV4-3 and TRBJ2-3; possible D gene TRBD2, 6 bases. V lost 0 bases and J lost 0, with 7 bases in between. CDR3 length: 15 amino acids. Germline lookup yields CDR1 LGHNA and CDR2 YSLEER. CDR3 nucleotides: TGCGCCAGCAGCCAAGAGGGGGGTAGCACAGATACGCAGTATTTT. Translated: CASSQEGGSTDTQYF.

The CDR3 loop is CASSLPDIYGYTF. The CDR3 coding sequence is TGCGCCAGCAGCTTACCAGACATCTATGGCTACACCTTC. The V call is TRBV5-1, the J call TRBJ1-2; D not resolved. The germline V and J ends were trimmed by 2 bases and 4 bases, with 9 bases remaining between them. The CDR3 sequence is 13 residues long. CDR1 is SGHRS, CDR2 YFSETQ, per germline.

The CDR3, as DNA: TGTGCCACCTCCCGCGGGGATAGCTCCTACGAGCAGTACTTC. Translating gives CATSRGDSSYEQYF. The V and J genes are TRBV6-5 and TRBJ2-7; a weak D match, TRBD2 (6 bases). Looked up from germline, CDR1 is MNHEY and CDR2 is SVGAGI. Trimming pared 10 bases from V and 0 bases from J, leaving 16 bases between. The CDR3 is made up of 14 amino acids.

The chain links TRBV7-2 to TRBJ1-5; perhaps TRBD1 as D (5 bases). Trimming took off 4 bases at V and 11 bases at J, with 12 bases between the two ends. The CDR3 length is 12 residues. Looked up from germline, CDR1 is SGHTA and CDR2 is FQGNSA. The CDR3: CASSSDSLAQHF. The DNA of the CDR3 is TGTGCCAGCAGCTCTGACAGCCTGGCCCAGCATTTT.

The chain recombines TRBV12-3 or TRBV12-4 with TRBJ2-1; D is uncertain. Between the trimmed V and J ends, which lost 1 base and 7 bases, there was a span of 11 bases. The CDR3 spans 14 residues. CDR3 amino acids: CASSLGRSENEQFF. Here the CDR3 DNA reads TGTGCCAGCAGTTTAGGGCGAAGCGAAAATGAGCAGTTCTTC.

This clonotype counts as medium-sized. The chain links TRBV5-4 to TRBJ2-5; 10 bases fit TRBD2. Per the germline V gene, CDR1 is SGHNT and CDR2 is YYREEE (reference sequence). The ends lost 4 bases at V and 3 bases at J; junction bases unmatched: 6. The CDR3 length is 15 residues. CDR3 sequence: CASSQGLAFEETQYF. The CDR3 DNA reads TGTGCCAGCAGCCAGGGACTAGCGTTTGAAGAGACCCAGTACTTC.

Only a few counts were recorded for this clonotype. V usage is TRBV2 and J usage is TRBJ2-5; D is undetermined. Germline CDR1 reads SNHLY; CDR2 reads FYNNEI. The CDR3 has 13 residues. Trimming took off 4 bases at V and 5 bases at J, with 11 bases between the two ends. The CDR3 protein is CASSVNLPETQYF. CDR3 coding DNA: TGTGCCAGCAGTGTAAATCTCCCCGAGACCCAGTACTTC.

Points on this clonotype: Given a much more abundant clone one base away, this may be a read error. The gene calls are TRBV11-2 and TRBJ2-1, with 11 nucleotides matching TRBD2. The CDR3 is 15 amino acids. V gave up 6 bases and J gave up 7 bases; unmatched junction bases: 8. Germline V gene lookup returns CDR1 SGHAT and CDR2 FQNNGV. The CDR3 protein is CASRPGLAEANEQFF. Here the CDR3 DNA reads TGTGCCAGCAGACCGGGACTAGCGGAAGCGAATGAGCAGTTCTTC.

As to this clonotype: An end of the junction differs from the germline gene, which may be a read error. The chain recombines TRBV7-2 with TRBJ2-2; possibly TRBD1 or TRBD2 for D (5 bases each). The last part of the DNA fits TRBJ2-3 better; the J call may be wrong. Germline assignment: CDR1 SGHTA and CDR2 FQGNSA. The CDR3 runs 15 residues. The CDR3, as DNA: TGTGCCAGCACCCCCCGAGGGGCAATCACAGGTACGCAGTATTTT. Amino acids: CASTPRGAITGTQYF.

This clonotype qualifies as medium-sized. The chain carries TRBV6-6 and TRBJ2-1, with 13 bases identical to TRBD2. J gave up 7 bases and V 7 bases, and 10 bases lay outside the gene matches. Germline V gene data show CDR1 as MNHNY and CDR2 as SVGAGI (reference sequence). The CDR3 runs 16 residues. CDR3 nucleotides: TGTGCCAGCATCCTATCCGGGACTAGCGGGAAGAATGAGCAGTTCTTC. It codes for CASILSGTSGKNEQFF.